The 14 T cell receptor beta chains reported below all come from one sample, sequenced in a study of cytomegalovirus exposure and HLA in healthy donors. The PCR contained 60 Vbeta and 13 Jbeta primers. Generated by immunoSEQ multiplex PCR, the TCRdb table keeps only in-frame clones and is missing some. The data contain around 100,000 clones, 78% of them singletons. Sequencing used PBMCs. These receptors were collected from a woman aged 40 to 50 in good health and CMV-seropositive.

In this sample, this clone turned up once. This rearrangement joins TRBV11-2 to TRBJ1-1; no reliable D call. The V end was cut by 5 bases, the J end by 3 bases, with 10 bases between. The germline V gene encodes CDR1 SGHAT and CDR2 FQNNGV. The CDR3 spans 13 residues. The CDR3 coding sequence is TGTGCCAGCAGCCCCTCGTTCGACACTGAAGCTTTCTTT. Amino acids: CASSPSFDTEAFF.

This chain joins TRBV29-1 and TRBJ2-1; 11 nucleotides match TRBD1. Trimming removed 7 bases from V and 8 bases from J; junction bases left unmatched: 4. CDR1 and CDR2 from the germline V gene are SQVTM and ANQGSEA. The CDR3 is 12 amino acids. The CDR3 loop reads CSAMGQGDEQFF. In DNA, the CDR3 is TGCAGCGCTATGGGACAGGGGGATGAGCAGTTCTTC.

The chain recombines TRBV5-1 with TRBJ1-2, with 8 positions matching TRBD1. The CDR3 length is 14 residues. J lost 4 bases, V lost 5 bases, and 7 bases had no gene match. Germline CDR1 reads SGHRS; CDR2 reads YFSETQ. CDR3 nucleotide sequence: TGCGCCAGCAGGGGGGGGACAGGAGGCTATGGCTACACCTTC. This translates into CASRGGTGGYGYTF.

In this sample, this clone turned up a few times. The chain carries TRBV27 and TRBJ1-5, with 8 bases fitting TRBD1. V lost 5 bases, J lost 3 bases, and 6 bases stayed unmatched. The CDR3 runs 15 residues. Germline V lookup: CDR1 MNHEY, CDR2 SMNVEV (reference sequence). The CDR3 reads CASSPTGANNQPQHF. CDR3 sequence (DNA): TGTGCCAGCAGTCCGACAGGGGCGAACAATCAGCCCCAGCATTTT.

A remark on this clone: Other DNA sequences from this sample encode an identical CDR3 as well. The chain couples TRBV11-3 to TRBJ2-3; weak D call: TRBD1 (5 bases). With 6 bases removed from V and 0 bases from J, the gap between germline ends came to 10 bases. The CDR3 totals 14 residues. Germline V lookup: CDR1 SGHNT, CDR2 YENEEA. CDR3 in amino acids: CASSLTASTDTQYF. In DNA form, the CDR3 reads TGTGCCAGCAGTCTGACAGCTAGCACAGATACGCAGTATTTT.

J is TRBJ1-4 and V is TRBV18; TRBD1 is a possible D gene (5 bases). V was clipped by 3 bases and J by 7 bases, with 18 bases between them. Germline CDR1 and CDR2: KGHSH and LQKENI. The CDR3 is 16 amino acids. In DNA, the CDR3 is TGTGCCAGCTCACCGCCTCCGGGACGGGGGAGTGAAAAACTGTTTTTT. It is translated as CASSPPPGRGSEKLFF.

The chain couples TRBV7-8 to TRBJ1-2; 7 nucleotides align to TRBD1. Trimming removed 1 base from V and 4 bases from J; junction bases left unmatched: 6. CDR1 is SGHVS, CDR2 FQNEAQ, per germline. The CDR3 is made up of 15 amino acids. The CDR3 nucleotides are TGTGCCAGCAGCTTAGAGCAGACAGGGATCTATGGCTACACCTTC. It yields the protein CASSLEQTGIYGYTF.

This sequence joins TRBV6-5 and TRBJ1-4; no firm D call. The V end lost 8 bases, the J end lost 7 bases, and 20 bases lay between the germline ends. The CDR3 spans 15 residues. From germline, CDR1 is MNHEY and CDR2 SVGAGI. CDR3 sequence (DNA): TGTGCCAGCGGTGGCGGCCAGACCATTGGTGAAAAACTGTTTTTT. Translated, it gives CASGGGQTIGEKLFF.

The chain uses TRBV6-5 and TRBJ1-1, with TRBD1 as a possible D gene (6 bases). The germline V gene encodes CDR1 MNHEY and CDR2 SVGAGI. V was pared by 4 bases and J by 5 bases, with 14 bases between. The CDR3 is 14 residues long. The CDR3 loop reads CASSWRGGGTEAFF. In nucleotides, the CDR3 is TGTGCCAGCAGTTGGAGGGGAGGGGGAACTGAAGCTTTCTTT.

The CDR3 coding sequence is TGTGCCAGCAGCCAAGTGGGGGAGGGGGAGACCCAGTACTTC. Its protein is CASSQVGEGETQYF. This chain joins TRBV4-2 and TRBJ2-5; 7 bases are shared with TRBD2. The V and J ends lost 1 base and 5 bases, in that order; junction bases with no gene match: 4. The CDR3 has 14 amino acids. Germline CDR1 is LGHNA and CDR2 is YNFKEQ.

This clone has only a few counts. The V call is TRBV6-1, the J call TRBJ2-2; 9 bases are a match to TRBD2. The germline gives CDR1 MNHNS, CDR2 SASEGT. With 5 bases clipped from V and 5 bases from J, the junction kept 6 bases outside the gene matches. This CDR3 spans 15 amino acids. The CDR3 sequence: CASSTGLATTGELFF. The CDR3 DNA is TGTGCCAGCAGTACGGGACTAGCTACAACCGGGGAGCTGTTTTTT.

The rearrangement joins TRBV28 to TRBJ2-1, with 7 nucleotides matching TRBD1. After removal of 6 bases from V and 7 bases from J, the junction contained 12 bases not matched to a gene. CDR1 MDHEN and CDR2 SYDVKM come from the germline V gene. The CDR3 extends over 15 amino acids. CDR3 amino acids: CASSPGWDSLNEQFF. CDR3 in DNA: TGTGCCAGCAGCCCTGGTTGGGACAGTCTTAATGAGCAGTTCTTC.

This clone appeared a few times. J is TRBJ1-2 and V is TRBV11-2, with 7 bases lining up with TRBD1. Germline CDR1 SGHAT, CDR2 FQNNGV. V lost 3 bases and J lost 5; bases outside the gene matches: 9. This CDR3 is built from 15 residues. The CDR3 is CASSFRDSLIYGYTF. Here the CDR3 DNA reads TGTGCCAGCAGCTTCCGGGACAGTCTGATTTATGGCTACACCTTC. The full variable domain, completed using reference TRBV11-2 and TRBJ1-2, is EAGVAQSPRYKIIEKRQSVAFWCNPISGHATLYWYQQILGQGPKLLIQFQNNGVVDDSQLPKDRFSAERLKGVDSTLKIQPAKLEDSAVYLCASSFRDSLIYGYTFGSGTRLTVV.

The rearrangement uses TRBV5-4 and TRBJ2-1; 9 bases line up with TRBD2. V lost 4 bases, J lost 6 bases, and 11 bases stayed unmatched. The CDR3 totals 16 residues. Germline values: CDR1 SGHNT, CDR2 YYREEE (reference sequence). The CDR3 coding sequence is TGTGCCAGCAGCCCCCCCGGGAGAGCGGGAGGCAATGAGCAGTTCTTC. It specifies CASSPPGRAGGNEQFF.